This TCR beta chain was documented in a study of blood T cell repertoires in COVID-19. Study-level background: The study drew acute and convalescent COVID-19 samples from the United States, Italy and Spain. PBMCs, B-cell-depleted T cells, or T cells were the source of the cDNA or gDNA that made up the material.

Grouping used clinical history reported by participants in a survey and questionnaire. Within 2 weeks before study entry, exposed participants met a COVID-19 case. The CDR3 spans 14 residues. Looked up from germline, CDR1 is MDHEN and CDR2 is SYDVKM. V trimming: 6 bases; J trimming: 2 bases; junction bases outside the gene matches: 4. Profiling relied on immunoSEQ multiplex PCR, and the TCRdb table lists in-frame clones only, not all of them. The sample contains 150,000 or so clones, 75% to 90% of which appear only once. The sequence was obtained from a man aged 65 to 79 who had been exposed to COVID-19. Sequencing was carried out using PBMCs or T cells enriched from blood (not recorded which). The V gene is TRBV28, the J gene TRBJ1-3; TRBD1 aligns across 7 bases. The CDR3 protein is CASRGGTAGNTIYF. As DNA, the CDR3 is TGTGCCAGCAGGGGTGGGACAGCTGGAAACACCATATATTTT.